The clone carrying this T cell receptor (beta chain) was observed at least ten times. As yet, its antigen is unknown. Patients aged 18 to 65 had newly diagnosed hyperthyroidism lasting under 2 months. The V and J ends lost 7 bases and 4 bases respectively, with 16 bases between them. Germline V gene data show CDR1 as LNHDA and CDR2 as SQIVND (reference sequence). CDR3 length: 14 amino acids. This sample was taken from a study of T cells in Graves' hyperthyroidism and ophthalmopathy. Regarding the study as a whole: Most clonotypes expanded in the thyroid (above 0.001) were also present in blood.

Using RNA transcripts as the source, TCR beta CDR3 regions were amplified. Initially, a first-round RT-PCR of the TCR CDR3 employed the HTBI primer set. TCRdb called the multiplex PCR reads again in MiXCR, with one record for every CDR3 protein. The table lists 150,000 to 200,000 distinct CDR3 sequences, around 8.9% of them singletons, with approximately 20% in the top ten. The sample consisted of blood. The sequence came from a woman under 30 with Graves' hyperthyroidism that later progressed to Graves' ophthalmopathy. V gene TRBV19 combines with J gene TRBJ2-5; perhaps D is TRBD1 or TRBD2 (5 bases each). This CDR3 is CASKGPLEVETQYF. CDR3 sequence (DNA): TGTGCCAGTAAGGGACCTTTAGAAGTAGAGACCCAGTACTTC.